The source of this T cell receptor (beta chain) is a study of human T cells and chemical hapten exposure. Trimming stripped 7 bases from V and 10 bases from J, with 20 bases between. The CDR3 runs to 14 residues. One entry per CDR3 protein results from TCRdb running MiXCR on the RACE reads. Of roughly 360,000 distinct CDR3 sequences in the sample, 4.8% were seen once. The time point denotes: patch test 1, 2 weeks after DPC sensitization. Treatment in this sample: therapeutic diphenylcyclopropenone sensitization with weekly scalp DPC. This TCR derives from a woman aged 45 to 65 with alopecia areata. Some clones in this sample may be carry-over from other donors' samples. The specimen comprised whole blood, sampled in connection with sensitization to the hapten diphenylcyclopropenone (DPC). V is TRBV12-3 or TRBV12-4 and J is TRBJ2-1; D is ambiguous. The CDR3 reads CASNKGPEAYEQFF. CDR3 nucleotide sequence: TGTGCCAGCAACAAAGGTCCGGAAGCCTACGAGCAGTTCTTC.